The rows below give T cell receptor beta chains drawn from one sample of a study of technical replicates of blood from a few donors. Method: immunoSEQ multiplex PCR; TCRdb's copy keeps in-frame clones and lacks some. The profile shows roughly 66,000 clones, approximately 84% of them singletons. The source material was PBMCs. Source of these receptors: a human donor in good health. Some clones in this sample may be carry-over from other donors' samples. The CDR3 runs from the conserved cysteine through the conserved F or W.

V gene,J gene,CDR3 protein
TRBV10-3,TRBJ2-5,CAISESVQETQYF
TRBV12-5,TRBJ2-7,CASGSISGTVYYEQYF
TRBV15,TRBJ2-1,CATSRESSDNLFF
TRBV7-2,TRBJ2-6,CASSLVGGAWDPGANVLTF
TRBV11-2,TRBJ2-1,CASSSGLGPLSYNEQFF
TRBV4-2,TRBJ2-3,CASSQDPSGSSDTQYF
TRBV5-1,TRBJ1-1,CASKAGEEAFF
TRBV10-2,TRBJ2-7,CASSDAGTGAYEQYF
TRBV7-2,TRBJ1-2,CASSSEGANGYTF
TRBV15,TRBJ2-1,CATEFGGGSYNEQFF
TRBV30,TRBJ2-1,CAWMRDGGSWHNEQFF
TRBV2,TRBJ1-6,CASRVDRVNSPLHF
TRBV13,TRBJ2-7,CASSRLAGEGEQYF
TRBV5-1,TRBJ2-2,CASSLAIGGAGELFF
TRBV5-4,TRBJ1-2,CASSLGWTAYGYTF
TRBV29-1,TRBJ1-1,CSVIQVRRFNTEAFF
TRBV7-2,TRBJ2-5,CASSLVTSANLETQYF
TRBV7-9,TRBJ1-5,CASSPRGQGSQPQHF
TRBV30,TRBJ1-3,CAAGESGNTIYF
TRBV4-3,TRBJ2-7,CASSQVSGGLSYEQYF